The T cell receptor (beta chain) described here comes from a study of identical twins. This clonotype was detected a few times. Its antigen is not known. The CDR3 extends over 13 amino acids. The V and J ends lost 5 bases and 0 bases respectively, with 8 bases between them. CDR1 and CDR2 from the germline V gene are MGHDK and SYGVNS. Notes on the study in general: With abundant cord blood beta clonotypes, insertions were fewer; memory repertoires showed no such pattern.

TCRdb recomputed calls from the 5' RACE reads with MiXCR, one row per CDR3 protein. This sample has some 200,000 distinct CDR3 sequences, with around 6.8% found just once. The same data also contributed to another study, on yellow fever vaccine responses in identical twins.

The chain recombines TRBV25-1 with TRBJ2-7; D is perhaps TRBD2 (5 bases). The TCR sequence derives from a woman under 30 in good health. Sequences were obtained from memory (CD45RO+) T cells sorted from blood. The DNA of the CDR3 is TGTGCCAGCAGTAACGGGGACTCCTACGAGCAGTACTTC. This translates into CASSNGDSYEQYF.